This T cell receptor beta chain was identified during a study of shared clonotypes between healthy human individuals. Template for every sorted-subset replicate PCR totaled around 210 ng DNA, about 30,000 T cell genomes. Here immunoSEQ multiplex PCR was the method, and the copy in TCRdb shows in-frame clones only, minus some. The sample holds under 850,000 clones, roughly 72% seen once. Germline V lookup: CDR1 MGHRA, CDR2 YSYEKL. V lost 4 bases to trimming and J lost 3 bases; unmatched junction nucleotides: 4. The CDR3 has 14 amino acids. General study points: Roughly 5% of naive CD4 clonotypes were shared across four donors.

Note on this clone: The antigen is unknown.

This sequence joins TRBV4-1 and TRBJ2-7; 9 bases align to TRBD2. The clonotype originates from a young woman in good health. Material for sequencing was memory CD4+ T cells sorted from blood. Sample subset: CD45RA-negative fraction. This chain's CDR3 is CASSLSGRSYEQYF. The CDR3 region has the DNA TGCGCCAGCAGCCTTAGCGGGAGAAGCTACGAGCAGTACTTC.